One sample yielded the 8 T cell receptor beta chains listed below, sequenced in a study of cytomegalovirus exposure and HLA in healthy donors. In the PCR, 60 Vbeta and 13 Jbeta primers were used. The method was immunoSEQ multiplex PCR; TCRdb's version includes in-frame clones alone and lacks a portion of them. In the table there are about 260,000 clones, 84% of which are singletons. Sequencing was performed on PBMCs. The receptors come from a woman aged 40 to 50 in good health and CMV-seropositive.

This clone occurred a few times. The V gene is TRBV11-2, the J gene TRBJ2-7; 11 bases line up with TRBD2. The CDR3 is made up of 16 amino acids. J was trimmed by 4 bases and V by 2 bases; bases with no gene match: 7. Germline-derived CDR1 and CDR2 are SGHAT and FQNNGV. The CDR3 is CASSLTRTSGYYEQYF. The CDR3 bases are TGTGCCAGCAGCTTAACCCGGACTAGCGGGTATTACGAGCAGTACTTC.

The J gene is TRBJ1-2, the V gene TRBV25-1, with D maybe TRBD1 (6 bases). Germline CDR1 and CDR2: MGHDK and SYGVNS. Trimming removed 2 bases at V and 7 bases at J, with 17 bases between. The length of the CDR3 is 15 residues. In DNA form, the CDR3 reads TGTGCCAGCAGTGAAACAGGGCGGCCCCCGGTTGGCTACACCTTC. Translation: CASSETGRPPVGYTF.

The chain uses TRBV28 and TRBJ1-2; 7 bases align to TRBD1. CDR1 and CDR2 from the germline V gene are MDHEN and SYDVKM. CDR3 size: 14 residues. The ends lost 5 bases at V and 4 bases at J; junction bases unmatched: 7. The DNA for the CDR3 is TGTGCCAGCAGTGCACAGGGGTATACCTATGGCTACACCTTC. This codes for CASSAQGYTYGYTF.

V gene TRBV4-2 combines with J gene TRBJ1-6; D is uncertain. V lost 0 bases, J lost 12 bases, and 12 bases lay in between. The CDR3 covers 14 residues. The germline gives CDR1 LGHNA, CDR2 YNFKEQ. In nucleotides, the CDR3 is TGTGCCAGCAGCCAAGATCCGGGGATCGGACCCCTCCACTTT. Translating gives CASSQDPGIGPLHF.

The chain has TRBV5-6 and TRBJ2-1; 8 positions match TRBD2. The CDR3 consists of 15 residues. The germline V gene has CDR1 SGHDT and CDR2 YYEEEE. With 6 bases clipped from V and 0 bases from J, the junction kept 5 bases outside the gene matches. The DNA for the CDR3 is TGTGCCAGCAATAATGCGGGGGGCTCCTACAATGAGCAGTTCTTC. This codes for CASNNAGGSYNEQFF.

The V call is TRBV11-2, the J call TRBJ1-2; D remains ambiguous. The CDR3 covers 15 residues. CDR1 and CDR2 (germline): SGHAT, FQNNGV. V lost 2 bases to trimming and J lost 0 bases, with 10 bases between them. This CDR3 reads CASSLLSSSNYGYTF. In DNA form, the CDR3 reads TGTGCCAGCAGCTTACTTTCGTCCTCTAACTATGGCTACACCTTC.

The chain combines TRBV2 with TRBJ1-1; 9 bases fit TRBD1. Germline V gene sequence: CDR1 SNHLY, CDR2 FYNNEI. The CDR3 is made up of 14 amino acids. Unmatched junction bases numbered 3, after V lost 6 bases and J lost 1 base. Written as DNA, the CDR3 is TGTGCCAGCAGGGGACAGGGTGAGAACACTGAAGCTTTCTTT. It encodes CASRGQGENTEAFF.

J is TRBJ1-5 and V is TRBV30; 7 positions match TRBD1. The V segment lost 5 bases and the J segment 6 bases; nucleotides outside the gene matches: 4. Germline V lookup: CDR1 GTSNPN, CDR2 SVGIG (reference sequence). This CDR3 is built from 12 residues. In DNA form, the CDR3 reads TGTGCCTGGGCACAGGGGACTCAGCCCCAGCATTTT. Translated: CAWAQGTQPQHF.